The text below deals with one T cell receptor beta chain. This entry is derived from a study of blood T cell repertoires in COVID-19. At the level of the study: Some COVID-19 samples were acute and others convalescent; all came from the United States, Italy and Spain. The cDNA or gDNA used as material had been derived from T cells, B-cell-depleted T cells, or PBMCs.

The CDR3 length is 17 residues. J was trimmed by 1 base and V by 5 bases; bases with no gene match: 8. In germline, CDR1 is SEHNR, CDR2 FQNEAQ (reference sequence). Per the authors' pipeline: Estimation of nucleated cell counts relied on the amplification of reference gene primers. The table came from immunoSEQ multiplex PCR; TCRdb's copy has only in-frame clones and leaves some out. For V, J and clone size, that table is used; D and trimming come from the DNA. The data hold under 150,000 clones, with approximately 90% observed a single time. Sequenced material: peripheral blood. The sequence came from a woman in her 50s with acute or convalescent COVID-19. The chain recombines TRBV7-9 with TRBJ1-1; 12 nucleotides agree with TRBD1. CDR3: CASSPGTGGLANTEAFF. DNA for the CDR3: TGTGCCAGCAGCCCCGGGACAGGGGGCTTGGCGAACACTGAAGCTTTCTTT.